This TCR beta chain derives from a study of T-cell reconstitution after alpha-beta-depleted transplantation in children. It was with unique molecular identifiers that the TCRbeta library was prepared. TCRdb recomputed calls from the PCR reads with MiXCR, one row per CDR3 protein. Of approximately 83,000 distinct CDR3 sequences in the sample, 12% were seen once. A few counts support this clonotype. Unmatched junction bases numbered 12, after V lost 4 bases and J lost 6 bases. Germline CDR1 and CDR2: SGHTA and FQGTGA. This CDR3 contains 18 residues. This TCR came from a human donor who donated a stem cell graft to a child with inherited bone marrow failure. The material sequenced was PBMCs from the stem cell graft donor, taken from the stem cell graft. This rearrangement joins TRBV7-3 to TRBJ2-1; 13 bases map to TRBD2. CDR3 DNA: TGTGCCAGCAGCTGGGGACTAGCGGGACCCTCTCTGGGCAATGAGCAGTTCTTC. Its protein product is CASSWGLAGPSLGNEQFF.